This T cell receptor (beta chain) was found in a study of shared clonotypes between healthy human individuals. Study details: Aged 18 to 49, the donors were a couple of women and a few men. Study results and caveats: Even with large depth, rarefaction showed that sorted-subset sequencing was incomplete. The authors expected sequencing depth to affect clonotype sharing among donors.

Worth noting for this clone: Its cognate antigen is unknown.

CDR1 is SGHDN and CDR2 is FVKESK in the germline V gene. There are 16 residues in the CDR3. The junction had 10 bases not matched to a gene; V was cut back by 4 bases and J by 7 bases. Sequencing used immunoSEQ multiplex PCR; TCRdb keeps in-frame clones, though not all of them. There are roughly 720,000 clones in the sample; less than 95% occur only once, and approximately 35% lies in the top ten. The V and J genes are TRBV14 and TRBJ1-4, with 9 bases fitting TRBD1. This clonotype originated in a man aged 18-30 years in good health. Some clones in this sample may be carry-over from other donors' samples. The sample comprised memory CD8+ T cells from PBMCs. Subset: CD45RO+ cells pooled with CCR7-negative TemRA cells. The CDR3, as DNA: TGTGCCAGCAGCCCTCATCCGGGACAGGGACTTGAAAAACTGTTTTTT. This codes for CASSPHPGQGLEKLFF.